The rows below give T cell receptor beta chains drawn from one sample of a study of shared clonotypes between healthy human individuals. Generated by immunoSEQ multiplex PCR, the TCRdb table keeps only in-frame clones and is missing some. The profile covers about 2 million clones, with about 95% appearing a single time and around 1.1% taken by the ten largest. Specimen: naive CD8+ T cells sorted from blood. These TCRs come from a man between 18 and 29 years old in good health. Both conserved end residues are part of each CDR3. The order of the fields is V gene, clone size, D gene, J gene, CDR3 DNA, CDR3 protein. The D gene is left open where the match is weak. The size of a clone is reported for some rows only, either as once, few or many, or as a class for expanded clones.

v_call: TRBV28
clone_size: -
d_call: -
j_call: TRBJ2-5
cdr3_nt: TGTGCCAGCAGTTTTCGTTATGAGTACCAAGAGACCCAGTACTTC
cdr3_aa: CASSFRYEYQETQYF

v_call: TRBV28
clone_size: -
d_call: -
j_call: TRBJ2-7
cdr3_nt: TGTGCCAGCAGTTACCGGAGGGTAGGTAGCGAGCAGTACTTC
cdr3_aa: CASSYRRVGSEQYF

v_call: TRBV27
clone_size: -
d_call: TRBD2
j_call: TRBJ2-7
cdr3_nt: TGTGCCAGCAGTTTATCAGGACTAGTCTACGAGCAGTACTTC
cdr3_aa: CASSLSGLVYEQYF

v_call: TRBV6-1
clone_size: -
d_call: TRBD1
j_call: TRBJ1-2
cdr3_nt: TGTGCCACGACAGGGGGATATGGCCACACCTTC
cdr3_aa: CATTGGYGHTF

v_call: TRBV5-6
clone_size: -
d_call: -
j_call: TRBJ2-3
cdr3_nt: TGTGCCAGCAGCTTGGGGATGTCCCCAGATACGCAGTATTTT
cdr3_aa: CASSLGMSPDTQYF

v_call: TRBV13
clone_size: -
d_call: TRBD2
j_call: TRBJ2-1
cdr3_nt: TGTGCCACCATGCTAGCGGGAGGGCCGGTCAATGAGCAGTTCTTC
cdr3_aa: CATMLAGGPVNEQFF

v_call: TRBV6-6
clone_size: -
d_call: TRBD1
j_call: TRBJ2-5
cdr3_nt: TGTGCCAGCGCAGACAGGGGGAGCCAAGAGACCCAGTACTTC
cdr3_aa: CASADRGSQETQYF

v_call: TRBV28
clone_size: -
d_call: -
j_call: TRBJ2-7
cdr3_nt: TGTGCCAGCAGTTTAGTGGGCTACGAGCAGTACTTC
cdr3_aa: CASSLVGYEQYF

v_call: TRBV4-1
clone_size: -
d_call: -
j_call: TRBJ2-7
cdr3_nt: TGCGCCAGCAGCCAAGAGGTCAGTCCCTACGAGCAGTACTTC
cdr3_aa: CASSQEVSPYEQYF

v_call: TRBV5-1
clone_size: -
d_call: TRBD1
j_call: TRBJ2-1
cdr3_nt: TGCGCCAGCAGCCACCGGGACAGGGCGTACAATGAGCAGTTCTTC
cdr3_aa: CASSHRDRAYNEQFF

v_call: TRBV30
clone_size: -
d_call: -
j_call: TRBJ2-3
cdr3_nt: TGTGCCTGGAGATACAGGGGCGGAGGGGGTACGCAGTATTTT
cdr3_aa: CAWRYRGGGGTQYF

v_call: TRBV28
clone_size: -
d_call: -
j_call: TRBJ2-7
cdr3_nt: TGTGCCAGCAGTACCGTTCCCGGGACACCCCACGAGCAGTACTTC
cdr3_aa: CASSTVPGTPHEQYF

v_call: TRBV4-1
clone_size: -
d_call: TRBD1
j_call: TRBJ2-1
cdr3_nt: TGCGCCAGCAGCCATGGGACAGGGGCTAATGAGCAGTTCTTC
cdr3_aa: CASSHGTGANEQFF

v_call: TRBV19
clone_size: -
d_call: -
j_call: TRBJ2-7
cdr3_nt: TGTGCCAGTAAGGGGAGTACCTACGAGCAGTACTTC
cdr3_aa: CASKGSTYEQYF

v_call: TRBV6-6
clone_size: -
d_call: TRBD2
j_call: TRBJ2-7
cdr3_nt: TGTGCCAGCAGTCCTTTAGCGGGGGGAATATCCGAGCAGTACTTC
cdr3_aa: CASSPLAGGISEQYF

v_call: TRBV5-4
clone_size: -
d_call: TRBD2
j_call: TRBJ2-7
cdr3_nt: TGTGCCAGCAGCCCTACACTAGCGGGAGGGAAAATTGGAGAGCAGTACTTC
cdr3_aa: CASSPTLAGGKIGEQYF

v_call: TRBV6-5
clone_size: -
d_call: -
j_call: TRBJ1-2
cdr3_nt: TGTGCCAGCAGCTTACCGGGGAACGGCTACACCTTC
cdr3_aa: CASSLPGNGYTF

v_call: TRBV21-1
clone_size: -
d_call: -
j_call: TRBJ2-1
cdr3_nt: TGTGCCAGCAGCAAATATGACGGGGGGCCGCAATACAATGAGCAGTTCTTC
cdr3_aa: CASSKYDGGPQYNEQFF

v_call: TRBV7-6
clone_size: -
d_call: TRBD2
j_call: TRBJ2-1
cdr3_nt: TGTGCCAGCAGCCCGACTAGCGGGTCCTACAATGAGCAGTTCTTC
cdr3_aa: CASSPTSGSYNEQFF

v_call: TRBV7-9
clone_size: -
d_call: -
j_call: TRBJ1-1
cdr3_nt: TGTGCCAGCACCCCCGGGACAGAAGCTTTCTTT
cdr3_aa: CASTPGTEAFF

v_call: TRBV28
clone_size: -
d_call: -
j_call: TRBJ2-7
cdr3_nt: TGTGCCAGCAGTTTTGGACGGTACTCCTACGAGCAGTACTTC
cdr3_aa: CASSFGRYSYEQYF

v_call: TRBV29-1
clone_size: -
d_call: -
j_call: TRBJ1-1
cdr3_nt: TGCAGCGGGGTCAGGGCCCCGAACACTGAAGCTTTCTTT
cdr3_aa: CSGVRAPNTEAFF

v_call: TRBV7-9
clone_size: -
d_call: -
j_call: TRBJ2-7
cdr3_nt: TGTGCCAGCAGTCACGACAGCACCTACGAGCAGTACTTC
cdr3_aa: CASSHDSTYEQYF

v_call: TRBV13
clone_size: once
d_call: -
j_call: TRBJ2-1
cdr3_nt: TGTGCCAGCAGCTTCTGGACAGTCACTCACAATGAGCAGTTCTTC
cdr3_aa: CASSFWTVTHNEQFF

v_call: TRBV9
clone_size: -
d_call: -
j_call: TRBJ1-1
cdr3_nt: TGTGCCAGCAGCGTAAATGGACACCCGAGCACTGAAGCTTTCTTT
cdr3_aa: CASSVNGHPSTEAFF

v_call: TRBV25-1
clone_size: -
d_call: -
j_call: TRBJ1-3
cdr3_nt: TGTGCCAGCAGTCTCGGACGTGGAAACACCATATATTTT
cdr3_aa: CASSLGRGNTIYF

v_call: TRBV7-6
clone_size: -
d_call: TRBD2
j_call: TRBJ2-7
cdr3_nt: TGTGCCAGCAGCTTTTCGGGACTAGGATCTGGCGAGCAGTACTTC
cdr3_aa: CASSFSGLGSGEQYF

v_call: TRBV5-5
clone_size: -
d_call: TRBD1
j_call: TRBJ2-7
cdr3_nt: TGTGCCAGCGGACTGACAGGGTACTCCTACGAGCAGTACTTC
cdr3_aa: CASGLTGYSYEQYF

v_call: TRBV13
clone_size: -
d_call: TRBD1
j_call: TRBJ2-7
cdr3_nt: TGTGCCAGCAGCGATACTACAGGGGACCACGAGCAGTACTTC
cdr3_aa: CASSDTTGDHEQYF

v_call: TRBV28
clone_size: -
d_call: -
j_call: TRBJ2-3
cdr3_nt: TGTGCCAGCAGTTTAAATGGGGATACTACTAGCACAGATACGCAGTATTTT
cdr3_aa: CASSLNGDTTSTDTQYF

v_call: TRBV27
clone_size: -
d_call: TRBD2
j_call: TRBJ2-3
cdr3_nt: TGTGCCAGCAGTCCGATGAGCGGGGGAGCCGAGGACACAGATACGCAGTATTTT
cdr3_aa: CASSPMSGGAEDTDTQYF

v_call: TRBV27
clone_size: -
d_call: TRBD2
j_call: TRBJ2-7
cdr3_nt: TGTGCCAGCAGTCCCAGCGGGAAAGGCGAGCAGTACTTC
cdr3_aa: CASSPSGKGEQYF

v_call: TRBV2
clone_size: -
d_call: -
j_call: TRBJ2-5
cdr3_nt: TGTGCCAGCAGTGAAGGCCCGTGGGGAGAGACCCAGTACTTC
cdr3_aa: CASSEGPWGETQYF

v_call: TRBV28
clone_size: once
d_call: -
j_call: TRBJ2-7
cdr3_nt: TGTGCCAGCAGTTTTAGGCAGGGTACCTCCTACGAGCAGTACTTC
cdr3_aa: CASSFRQGTSYEQYF

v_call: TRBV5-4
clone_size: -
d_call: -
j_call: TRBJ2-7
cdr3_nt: TGTGCCAGCAGCTTGGCCCCAACCTCCTACGAGCAGTACTTC
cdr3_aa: CASSLAPTSYEQYF

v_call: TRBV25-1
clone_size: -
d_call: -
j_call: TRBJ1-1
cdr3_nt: TGTGCCAGCAGTGTTGGAAACACTGAAGCTTTCTTT
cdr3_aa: CASSVGNTEAFF

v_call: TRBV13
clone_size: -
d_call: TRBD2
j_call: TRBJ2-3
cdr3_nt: TGTGCCAGCAGTGGCCTAGCGGGAAGAGCAGATACGCAGTATTTT
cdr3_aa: CASSGLAGRADTQYF

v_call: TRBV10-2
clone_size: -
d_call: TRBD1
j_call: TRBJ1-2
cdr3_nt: TGCGCCAGCAGTTGGACAGGGGGCGATGGCTACACCTTC
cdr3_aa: CASSWTGGDGYTF

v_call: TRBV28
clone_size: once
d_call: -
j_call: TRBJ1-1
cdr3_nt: TGTGCCAGCATGACAGGCTACACTGAAGCTTTCTTT
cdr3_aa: CASMTGYTEAFF

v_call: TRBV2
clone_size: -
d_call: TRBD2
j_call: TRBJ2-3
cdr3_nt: TGTGCCAGCAGTGGGACTAGCGGGGGTACTACAGATACGCAGTATTTT
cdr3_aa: CASSGTSGGTTDTQYF

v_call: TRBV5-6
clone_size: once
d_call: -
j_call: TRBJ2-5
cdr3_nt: TGTGCCAGCAGCTTGGCAGCGACGTTCCAAGAGACCCAGTACTTC
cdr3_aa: CASSLAATFQETQYF

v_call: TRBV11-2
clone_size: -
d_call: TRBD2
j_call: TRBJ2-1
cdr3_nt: TGTGCCAGCAGCTTGGGGACTAGCGGGGGCAATGAGCAGTTCTTC
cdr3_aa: CASSLGTSGGNEQFF

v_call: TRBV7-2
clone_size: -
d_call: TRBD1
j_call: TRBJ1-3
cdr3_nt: TGTGCCAGCAGCTCGGACAGGGGCCCTGGAAACACCATATATTTT
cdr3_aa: CASSSDRGPGNTIYF

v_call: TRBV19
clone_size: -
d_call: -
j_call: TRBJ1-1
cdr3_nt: TGTGCCAGTAGACTGGGAACTGAAGCTTTCTTT
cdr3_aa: CASRLGTEAFF